This T cell receptor beta chain originates from a study of blood T cell repertoires in COVID-19. On the study more broadly: Spain, Italy and the United States supplied samples that represented acute and convalescent COVID-19. T cells, B-cell-depleted T cells, or PBMCs provided the cDNA or gDNA that served as material.

Enrolment of Seattle patients took place during active infection, and they were followed longitudinally. V lost 3 bases to trimming and J lost 9 bases, with 15 bases between them. CDR3 length equals 14 residues. Looked up from germline, CDR1 is ENHRY and CDR2 is SYGVKD. Authors' data handling: Scientists estimated how many nucleated cells there were by amplifying reference gene primers. Repertoires were generated with immunoSEQ multiplex PCR, while TCRdb's copy carries only in-frame clones and drops some. V, J and clone size are those of that table, while D and trimming were read from the DNA. Here the sample spans some 260,000 clones, 80% to 90% being singletons.

Sequencing used peripheral blood. This sequence was found in an older woman with COVID-19, enrolled during active disease. The rearrangement links TRBV10-3 to TRBJ2-1, with D possibly matching TRBD1 (5 bases). Written as DNA, the CDR3 is TGTGCCATCAGTGATACAGGCAGCTCTGGTGAGCAGTTCTTC. It codes for CAISDTGSSGEQFF.